This T cell receptor beta chain came from a study of spatial heterogeneity in lung cancer. Findings and caveats of the study: Counts of expanded intratumoral alpha and beta TCRs tracked tumor mutation counts.

Trimming stripped 3 bases from V and 9 bases from J, with 9 bases between. The CDR3 consists of 12 residues. In germline, CDR1 is MDHEN, CDR2 SYDVKM. The time point: sample taken at primary tumor resection. TCRdb passed the 5' RACE reads through MiXCR, listing each CDR3 protein once. Of roughly 5,200 distinct CDR3 sequences listed, 3.9% are singletons. This clonotype is labeled as medium-sized. No antigen is known for it. Sequencing used lung tumor tissue, obtained at surgery. The chain uses TRBV28 and TRBJ1-5; D is unclear. The receptor was isolated from a female donor with early-stage non-small cell lung cancer. Written as DNA, the CDR3 is TGTGCCAGCAGTTTGCCCCGGGGGCCCCAGCATTTT. It yields the protein CASSLPRGPQHF.